This T cell receptor (beta chain) was observed in a study of shared clonotypes between healthy human individuals. Across the study: With ages of 18 to 49, the donors were two women and a few men. Each donor's CD4 naive and CD4 memory cells filled three plates apiece, CD8 naive two, and CD8 memory one.

Findings and limits, study-wide: Shared across a few donors were about 4.6% of the naive CD4 clonotypes. Rarefaction revealed incomplete sorted-subset sequencing despite large depth.

TCRdb's copy holds only in-frame clones and misses some; the assay was immunoSEQ multiplex PCR. The data hold 110,000 or so clones, with about two thirds observed a single time. Comments on this clone: Its antigen is undetermined.

J was trimmed by 2 bases and V by 5 bases; bases with no gene match: 8. The CDR3 has 15 residues. Germline assignment: CDR1 MNHEY and CDR2 SMNVEV (reference sequence). This chain links TRBV27 with TRBJ2-7, with 8 bases fitting TRBD1. Material for sequencing was memory CD8+ T cells sorted from blood. Subset meaning: CD45RO+ cells pooled with CCR7-negative TemRA cells. The source of this sequence is a woman aged 30 to 39 in good health. CDR3 region: CASSPGTGPTYEQYF. CDR3 DNA sequence: TGTGCCAGCAGTCCAGGGACAGGACCAACCTACGAGCAGTACTTC.